The entry below gives a single T cell receptor (beta chain) sequence along with its context. The data derive from a study of CD8 T cells in Susac syndrome. Sequencing of TCR beta covered CD8+ and CD4+ T cells obtained from blood. This CDR3 has 13 amino acids. Trimming removed 5 bases from V and 4 bases from J, with 14 bases in between. CDR1 is SQVTM and CDR2 is ANQGSEA in the germline V gene. Random hexamers were used to reverse transcribe roughly 0.5 to 1 ug of RNA. TCRdb reprocessed the immunoSEQ multiplex PCR reads via MiXCR and lists one record per CDR3 protein. The sample holds 200,000 to 250,000 distinct CDR3 sequences; 92% are singletons and the top ten take roughly 0.13%.

The chain is built from TRBV29-1 and TRBJ1-2; D call uncertain. The receptor's source is a human donor with multiple sclerosis. Specimen: CD8+ T cells from PBMCs. The CDR3 bases are TGCAGCGTTCTAGAAACGGGCTTCTATGGCTACACCTTC. Protein product: CSVLETGFYGYTF.